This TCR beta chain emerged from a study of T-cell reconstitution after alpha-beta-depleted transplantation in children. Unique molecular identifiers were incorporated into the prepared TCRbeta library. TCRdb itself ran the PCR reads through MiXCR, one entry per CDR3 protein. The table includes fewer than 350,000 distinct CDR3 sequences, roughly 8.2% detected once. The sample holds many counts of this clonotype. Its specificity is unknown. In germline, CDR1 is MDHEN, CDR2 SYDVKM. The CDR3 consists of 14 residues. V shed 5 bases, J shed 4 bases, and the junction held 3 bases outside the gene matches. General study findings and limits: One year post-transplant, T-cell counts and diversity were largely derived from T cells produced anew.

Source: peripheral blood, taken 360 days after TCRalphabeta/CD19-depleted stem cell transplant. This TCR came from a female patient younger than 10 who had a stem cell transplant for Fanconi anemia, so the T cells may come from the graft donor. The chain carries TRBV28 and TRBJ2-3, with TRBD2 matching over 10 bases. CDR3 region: CASSLSGRPDTQYF. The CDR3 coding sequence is TGTGCCAGCAGTCTTAGCGGGAGGCCAGATACGCAGTATTTT. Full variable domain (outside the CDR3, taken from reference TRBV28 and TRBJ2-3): DVKVTQSSRYLVKRTGEKVFLECVQDMDHENMFWYRQDPGLGLRLIYFSYDVKMKEKGDIPEGYSVSREKKERFSLILESASTNQTSMYLCASSLSGRPDTQYFGPGTRLTVL.